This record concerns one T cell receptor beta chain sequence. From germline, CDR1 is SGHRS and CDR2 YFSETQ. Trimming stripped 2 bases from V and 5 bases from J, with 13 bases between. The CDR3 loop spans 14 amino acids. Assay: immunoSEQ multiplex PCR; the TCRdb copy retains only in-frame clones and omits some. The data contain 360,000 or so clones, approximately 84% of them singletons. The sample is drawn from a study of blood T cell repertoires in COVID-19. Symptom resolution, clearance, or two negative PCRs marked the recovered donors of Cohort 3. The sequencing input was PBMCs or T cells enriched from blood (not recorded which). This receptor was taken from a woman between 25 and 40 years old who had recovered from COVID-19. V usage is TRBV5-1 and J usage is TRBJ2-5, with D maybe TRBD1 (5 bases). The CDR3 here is CASSFEGATETQYF. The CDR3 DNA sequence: TGCGCCAGCAGCTTTGAAGGGGCCACGGAGACCCAGTACTTC.